This paragraph reports one T cell receptor beta chain. Looked up from germline, CDR1 is GTSNPN and CDR2 is SVGIG (reference sequence). The V and J ends lost 6 bases and 0 bases respectively, with 12 bases between them. The CDR3 spans 13 residues. Reverse transcription of roughly 0.45 to 1 ug RNA used random hexamers. immunoSEQ multiplex PCR amplified TCR beta CDR3 across 54 Vbeta, 13 Jbeta. TCRdb re-called the immunoSEQ multiplex PCR reads with MiXCR, one entry per CDR3 protein. This sample has about 430,000 distinct CDR3 sequences, with about 85% found just once. The data belong to a study of CD8 T cells in Susac syndrome.

This sequence was found in a human donor with multiple sclerosis. The sample comprised CD8+ T cells from PBMCs. V is TRBV30 and J is TRBJ2-7; unclear D gene. The CDR3 spells CACIQANSYEQYF. The CDR3 nucleotides are TGTGCCTGCATCCAGGCGAACTCCTACGAGCAGTACTTC.